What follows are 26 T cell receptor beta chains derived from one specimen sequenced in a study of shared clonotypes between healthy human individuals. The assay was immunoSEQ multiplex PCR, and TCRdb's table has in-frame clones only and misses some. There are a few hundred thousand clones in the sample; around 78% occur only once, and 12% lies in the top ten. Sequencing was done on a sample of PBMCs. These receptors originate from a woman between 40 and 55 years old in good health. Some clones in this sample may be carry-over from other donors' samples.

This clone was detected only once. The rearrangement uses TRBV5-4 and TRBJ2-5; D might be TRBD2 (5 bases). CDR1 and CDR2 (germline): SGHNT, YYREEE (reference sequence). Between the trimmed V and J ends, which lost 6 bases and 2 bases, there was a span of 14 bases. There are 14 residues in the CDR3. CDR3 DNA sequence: TGTGCCAGCAACGCTATGGGCGGGCAAGAGACCCAGTACTTC. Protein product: CASNAMGGQETQYF.

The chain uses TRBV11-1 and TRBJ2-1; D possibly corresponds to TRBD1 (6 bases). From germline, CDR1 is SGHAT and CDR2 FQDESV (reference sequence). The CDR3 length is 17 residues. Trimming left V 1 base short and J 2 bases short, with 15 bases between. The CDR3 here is CASSLGGRSGPYNEQFF. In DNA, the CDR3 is TGTGCCAGCAGCTTAGGGGGGCGCTCCGGCCCCTACAATGAGCAGTTCTTC.

CDR3 amino acids: CASSLDSPRPAETQYF. DNA of the CDR3: TGCGCCAGCAGCTTGGACAGCCCAAGGCCCGCAGAGACCCAGTACTTC. The chain recombines TRBV5-1 with TRBJ2-5; D ambiguous. Germline loops: CDR1 SGHRS, CDR2 YFSETQ. The CDR3 loop spans 16 amino acids. The V gene lost 0 bases and the J gene lost 4 bases, with 16 bases spanning the gap.

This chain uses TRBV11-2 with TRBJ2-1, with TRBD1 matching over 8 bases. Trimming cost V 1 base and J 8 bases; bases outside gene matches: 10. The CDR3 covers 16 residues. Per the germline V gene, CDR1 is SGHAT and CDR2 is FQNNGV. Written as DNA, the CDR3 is TGTGCCAGCAGCTTAGCGACGACAGGGGAGGTCGATGAGCAGTTCTTC. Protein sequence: CASSLATTGEVDEQFF.

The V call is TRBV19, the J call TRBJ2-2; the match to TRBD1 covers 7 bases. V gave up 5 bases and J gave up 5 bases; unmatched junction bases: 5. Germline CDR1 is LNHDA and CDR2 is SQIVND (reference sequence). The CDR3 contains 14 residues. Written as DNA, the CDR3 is TGTGCCAGTAGTCCGGGACAGAGGACCGGGGAGCTGTTTTTT. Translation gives CASSPGQRTGELFF. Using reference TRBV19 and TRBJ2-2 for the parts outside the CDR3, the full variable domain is DGGITQSPKYLFRKEGQNVTLSCEQNLNHDAMYWYRQDPGQGLRLIYYSQIVNDFQKGDIAEGYSVSREKKESFPLTVTSAQKNPTAFYLCASSPGQRTGELFFGEGSRLTVL.

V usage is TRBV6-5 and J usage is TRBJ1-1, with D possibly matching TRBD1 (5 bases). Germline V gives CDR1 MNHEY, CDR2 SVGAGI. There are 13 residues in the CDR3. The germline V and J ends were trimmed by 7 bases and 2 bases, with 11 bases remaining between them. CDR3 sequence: CASTLRENTEAFF. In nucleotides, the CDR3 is TGTGCCAGCACCCTCAGGGAAAACACTGAAGCTTTCTTT.

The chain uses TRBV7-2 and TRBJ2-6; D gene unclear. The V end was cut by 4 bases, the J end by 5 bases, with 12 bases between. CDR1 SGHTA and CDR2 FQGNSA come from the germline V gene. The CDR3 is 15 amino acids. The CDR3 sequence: CASSSTRSWANVLTF. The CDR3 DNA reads TGTGCCAGCAGCTCTACTCGGTCCTGGGCCAACGTCCTGACTTTC. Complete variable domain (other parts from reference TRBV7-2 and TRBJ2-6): GAGVSQSPSNKVTEKGKDVELRCDPISGHTALYWYRQSLGQGLEFLIYFQGNSAPDKSGLPSDRFSAERTGGSVSTLTIQRTQQEDSAVYLCASSSTRSWANVLTFGAGSRLTVL.

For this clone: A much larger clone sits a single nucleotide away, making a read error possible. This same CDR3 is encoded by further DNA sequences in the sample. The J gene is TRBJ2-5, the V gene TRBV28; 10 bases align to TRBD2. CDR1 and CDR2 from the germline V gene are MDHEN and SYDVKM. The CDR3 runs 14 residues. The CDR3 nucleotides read TGTGCAAGCAGTGGACTAGCGGAGCAAGAGACCCAGTACTTC. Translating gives CASSGLAEQETQYF.

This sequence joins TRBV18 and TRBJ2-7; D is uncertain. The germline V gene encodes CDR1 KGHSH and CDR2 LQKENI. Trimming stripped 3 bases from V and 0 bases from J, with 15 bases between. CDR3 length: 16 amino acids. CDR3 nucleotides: TGTGCCAGCTCACCCTCAGAAACCCCCTACTCCTACGAGCAGTACTTC. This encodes CASSPSETPYSYEQYF.

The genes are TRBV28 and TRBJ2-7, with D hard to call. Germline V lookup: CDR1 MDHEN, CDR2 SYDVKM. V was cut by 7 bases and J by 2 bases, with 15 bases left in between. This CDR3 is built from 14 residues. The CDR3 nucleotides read TGTGCCAGCACCCCCCGCCTGGCGGCCTACGAGCAGTACTTC. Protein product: CASTPRLAAYEQYF.

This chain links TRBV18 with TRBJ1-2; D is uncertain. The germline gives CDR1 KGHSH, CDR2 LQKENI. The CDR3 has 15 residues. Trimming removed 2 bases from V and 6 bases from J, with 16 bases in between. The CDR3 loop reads CASSPSQTNIDGYTF. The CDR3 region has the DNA TGTGCCAGCTCACCAAGCCAGACAAATATCGATGGCTACACCTTC.

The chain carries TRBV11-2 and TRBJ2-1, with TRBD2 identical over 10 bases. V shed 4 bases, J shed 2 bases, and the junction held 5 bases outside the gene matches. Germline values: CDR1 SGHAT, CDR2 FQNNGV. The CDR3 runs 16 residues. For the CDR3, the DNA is TGTGCCAGCAGCTCATTAGCGGGAGGCGCCTACAATGAGCAGTTCTTC. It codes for CASSSLAGGAYNEQFF.

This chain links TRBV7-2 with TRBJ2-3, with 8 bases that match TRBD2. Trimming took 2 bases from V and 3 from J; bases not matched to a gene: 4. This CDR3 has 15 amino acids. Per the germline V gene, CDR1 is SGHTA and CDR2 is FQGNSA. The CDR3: CASSLTSGFTDTQYF. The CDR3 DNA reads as TGTGCCAGCAGCTTAACTAGCGGTTTTACAGATACGCAGTATTTT.

The CDR3 protein is CASSAMGQHNYGYTF. The CDR3 DNA follows: TGTGCCAGCAGTGCAATGGGACAACACAACTATGGCTACACCTTC. The chain combines TRBV28 with TRBJ1-2; perhaps TRBD1 as D (6 bases). V gave up 5 bases and J gave up 2 bases, with 15 bases separating them. This CDR3 has 15 residues. In germline, CDR1 is MDHEN, CDR2 SYDVKM.

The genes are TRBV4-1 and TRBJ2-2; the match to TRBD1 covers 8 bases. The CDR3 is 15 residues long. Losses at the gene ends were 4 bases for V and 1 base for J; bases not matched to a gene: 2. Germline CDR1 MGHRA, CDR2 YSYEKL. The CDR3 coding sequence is TGCGCCAGCAGCCGAGGACAGGGGAACACCGGGGAGCTGTTTTTT. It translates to CASSRGQGNTGELFF.

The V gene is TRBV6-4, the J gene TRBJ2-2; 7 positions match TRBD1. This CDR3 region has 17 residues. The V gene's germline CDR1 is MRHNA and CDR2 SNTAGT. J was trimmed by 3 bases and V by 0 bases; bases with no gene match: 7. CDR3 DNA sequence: TGTGCCAGCAGTGACTCGGGCAGGGGGATTGACACCGGGGAGCTGTTTTTT. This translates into CASSDSGRGIDTGELFF.

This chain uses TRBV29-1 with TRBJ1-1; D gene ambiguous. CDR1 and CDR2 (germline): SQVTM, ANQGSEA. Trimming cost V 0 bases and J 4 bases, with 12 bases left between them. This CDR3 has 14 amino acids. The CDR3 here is CSVEDWQTSTEAFF. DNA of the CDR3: TGCAGCGTTGAAGATTGGCAGACAAGCACTGAAGCTTTCTTT.

CDR3 region: CASSQEMGEYYEQYF. The DNA of the CDR3 is TGTGCCAGCAGCCAAGAAATGGGGGAGTACTACGAGCAGTACTTC. The chain couples TRBV4-2 to TRBJ2-7; TRBD1 or TRBD2 may be the D gene (5 bases each). V lost 0 bases to trimming and J lost 3 bases, with 12 bases between them. The CDR3 runs to 15 residues. Germline CDR1 is LGHNA and CDR2 is YNFKEQ.

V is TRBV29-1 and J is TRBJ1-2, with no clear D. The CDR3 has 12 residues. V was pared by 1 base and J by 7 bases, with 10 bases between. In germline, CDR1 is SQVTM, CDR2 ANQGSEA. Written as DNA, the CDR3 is TGCAGCGTTGAAGTGGTCGTCGGTGGCTACACCTTC. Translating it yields CSVEVVVGGYTF.

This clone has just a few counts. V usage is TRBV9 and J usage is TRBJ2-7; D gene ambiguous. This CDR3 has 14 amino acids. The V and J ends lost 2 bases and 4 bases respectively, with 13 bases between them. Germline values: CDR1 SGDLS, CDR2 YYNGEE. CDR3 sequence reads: CASSVTEGTYEQYF. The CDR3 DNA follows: TGTGCCAGCAGCGTGACCGAAGGTACATACGAGCAGTACTTC.

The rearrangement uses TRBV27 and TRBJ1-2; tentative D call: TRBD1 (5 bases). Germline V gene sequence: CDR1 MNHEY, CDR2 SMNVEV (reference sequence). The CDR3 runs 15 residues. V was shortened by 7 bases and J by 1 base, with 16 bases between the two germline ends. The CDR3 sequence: CASTPAGRVNYGYTF. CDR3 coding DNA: TGTGCCAGCACCCCTGCTGGCAGGGTTAACTATGGCTACACCTTC.

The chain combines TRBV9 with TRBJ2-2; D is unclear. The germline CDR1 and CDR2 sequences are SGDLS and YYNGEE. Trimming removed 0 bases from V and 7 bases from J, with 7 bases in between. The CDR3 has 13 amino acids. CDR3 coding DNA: TGTGCCAGCAGCGTAGAGGTTGTCGGGGAGCTGTTTTTT. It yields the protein CASSVEVVGELFF.

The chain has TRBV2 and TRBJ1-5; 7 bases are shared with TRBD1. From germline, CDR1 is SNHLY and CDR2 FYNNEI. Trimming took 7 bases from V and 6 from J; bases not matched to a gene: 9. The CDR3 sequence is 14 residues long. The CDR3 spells CASTRTGEIQPQHF. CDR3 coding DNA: TGTGCCAGCACCCGAACAGGGGAGATTCAGCCCCAGCATTTT.

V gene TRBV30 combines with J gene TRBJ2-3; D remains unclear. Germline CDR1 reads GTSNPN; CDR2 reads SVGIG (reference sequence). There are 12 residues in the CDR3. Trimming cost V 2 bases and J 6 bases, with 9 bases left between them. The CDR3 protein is CAWSQRADTQYF. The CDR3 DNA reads TGTGCCTGGAGTCAAAGGGCGGATACGCAGTATTTT.

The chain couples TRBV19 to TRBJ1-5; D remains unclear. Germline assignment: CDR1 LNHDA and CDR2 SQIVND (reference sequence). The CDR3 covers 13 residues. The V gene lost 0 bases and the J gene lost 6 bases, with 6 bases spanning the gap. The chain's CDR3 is CASSIEPSQPQHF. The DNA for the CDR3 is TGTGCCAGTAGTATAGAACCAAGTCAGCCCCAGCATTTT.

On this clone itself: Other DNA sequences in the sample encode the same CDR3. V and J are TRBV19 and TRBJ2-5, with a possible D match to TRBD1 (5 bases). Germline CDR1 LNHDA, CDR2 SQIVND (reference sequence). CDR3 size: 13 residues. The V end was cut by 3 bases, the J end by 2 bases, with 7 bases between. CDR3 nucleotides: TGTGCCAGTAGTATCAGACAGCAAGAGACCCAGTACTTC. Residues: CASSIRQQETQYF.